The clone carrying this TCR beta chain has at least ten counts. Its antigen is not identified. Relying on iRepertoire HTBI primers and Arm-PCR of CDR3 regions, the team built TCR beta libraries. TCRdb independently ran MiXCR on the multiplex PCR reads; one entry per CDR3 protein. The table records 200,000 to 300,000 distinct CDR3 sequences, roughly 21% of them present only once. The source of the sample is a study of regulatory T cells in long-lasting Graves disease. Study-level information: Under 3 months of antithyroid drugs had been taken by newly diagnosed Graves' patients.

The CDR3 covers 13 residues. The V segment lost 5 bases and the J segment 7 bases; nucleotides outside the gene matches: 6. Germline values: CDR1 MNHNS, CDR2 SASEGT. As to time point: newly diagnosed GD, antithyroid drugs for less than 3 months. RNA from PBMCs was the source of the TCR library. Graves' disease diagnosis followed American Thyroid Association guidelines. Study conclusions and caveats: Clonotypes that were public and shared totalled around 2,700 in persistent patients versus 800 to 1,000 in new patients.

The sample consisted of peripheral blood mononuclear cells (PBMCs), taken at new diagnosis, from a patient treated with antithyroid drugs. V is TRBV6-1 and J is TRBJ1-2, with 8 nucleotides matching TRBD1. This receptor was obtained from a female donor with Graves disease. The CDR3 nucleotides are TGTGCCAGCAGTCCCACAGGGGGATTTGGCTACACCTTC. Residues: CASSPTGGFGYTF.